The clone carrying this TCR beta chain was counted a few times. Its cognate antigen is unknown. With 4 bases clipped from V and 5 bases from J, the junction kept 11 bases outside the gene matches. CDR3 length equals 16 residues. The V gene's germline CDR1 is MNHEY and CDR2 SVGEGT. The sample belongs to a study of T-cell memory formation after mild COVID-19. General study points: In pre-infection memory, a portion of responding clones appeared, which suggested that cross-reactive memory joined. Day 15 to 85 contracting clones showed balanced CD4/CD8; day 15 to 37 expanders favored CD4+.

Using its own MiXCR run on the 5' RACE reads, TCRdb lists one record per CDR3 protein. The table has roughly 560,000 distinct CDR3 sequences, roughly 22% seen once. This sequence originates from an adult woman who had mild COVID-19 (a few samples of this study predate the infection). Cell type and time point are not known. V and J are TRBV6-2 or TRBV6-3 and TRBJ2-1; 7 bases align to TRBD2. Sample: PBMCs or a T cell subset sorted from them (not recorded which). The CDR3 spells CASSWGGAVPDNEQFF. The CDR3 DNA reads as TGTGCCAGCAGTTGGGGAGGGGCCGTTCCAGACAATGAGCAGTTCTTC.